Here is one T cell receptor beta chain with its context. Antigen specificity is unknown. This record comes from a study of cytomegalovirus exposure and HLA in healthy donors. Study details: HLA-typed donors contributed about 85 million unique TCRs, which were held in an early data release. Broader study findings: There were several of the most significant clusters that appeared linked to common viral pathogens in a later analysis.

The PCR used 60 Vbeta and 13 Jbeta primers. Method: immunoSEQ multiplex PCR; TCRdb's copy keeps in-frame clones and lacks some. The data hold about 56,000 clones, with roughly 80% observed a single time. The CDR3 has 14 amino acids. J was trimmed by 2 bases and V by 8 bases; bases with no gene match: 4. Germline V lookup: CDR1 SGHAT, CDR2 FQNNGV. The V gene is TRBV11-2, the J gene TRBJ2-5, with TRBD2 identical over 11 bases. The receptor was isolated from a middle-aged man in good health and CMV-seronegative. Sequencing was done on a sample of PBMCs. CDR3 amino acids: CASLRLAGQETQYF. The CDR3 nucleotides are TGTGCCAGCTTACGACTAGCGGGGCAAGAGACCCAGTACTTC.